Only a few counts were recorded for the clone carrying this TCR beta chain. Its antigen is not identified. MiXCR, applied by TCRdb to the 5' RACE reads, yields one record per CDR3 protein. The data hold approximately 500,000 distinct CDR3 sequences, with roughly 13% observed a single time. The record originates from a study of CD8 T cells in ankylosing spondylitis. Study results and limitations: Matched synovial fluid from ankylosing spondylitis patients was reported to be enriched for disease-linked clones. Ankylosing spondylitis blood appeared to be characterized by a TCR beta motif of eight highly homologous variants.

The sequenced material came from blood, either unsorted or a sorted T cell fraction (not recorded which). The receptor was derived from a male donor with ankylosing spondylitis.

The CDR3 DNA reads as TGTGCCAGCAGCCAACCAATCAGTAGGCAATACTATGGCTACACCTTC. As protein: CASSQPISRQYYGYTF. The chain combines TRBV11-2 with TRBJ1-2; D call uncertain. The CDR3 extends over 16 amino acids. Trimming took off 5 bases at V and 3 bases at J, with 19 bases between the two ends. The germline CDR1 and CDR2 sequences are SGHAT and FQNNGV.